The entry below gives a single T cell receptor beta chain sequence along with its context. The data belong to a study of blood T cell repertoires in COVID-19. The germline gives CDR1 MNHNS, CDR2 SASEGT. Trimming cost V 2 bases and J 8 bases, with 19 bases left between them. The CDR3 is made up of 16 amino acids. The method was immunoSEQ multiplex PCR; TCRdb's version includes in-frame clones alone and lacks a portion of them. The table lists about 180,000 clones, around 86% of them singletons. The receptor was derived from a woman in her 70s with COVID-19, enrolled during active disease. Input material: peripheral blood. The chain employs TRBV6-1 and TRBJ1-5; TRBD1 is a possible D gene (5 bases). CDR3 amino acids: CASSESAPGGEKPQHF. CDR3 sequence (DNA): TGTGCCAGCAGTGAATCCGCCCCGGGGGGGGAAAAGCCCCAGCATTTT.